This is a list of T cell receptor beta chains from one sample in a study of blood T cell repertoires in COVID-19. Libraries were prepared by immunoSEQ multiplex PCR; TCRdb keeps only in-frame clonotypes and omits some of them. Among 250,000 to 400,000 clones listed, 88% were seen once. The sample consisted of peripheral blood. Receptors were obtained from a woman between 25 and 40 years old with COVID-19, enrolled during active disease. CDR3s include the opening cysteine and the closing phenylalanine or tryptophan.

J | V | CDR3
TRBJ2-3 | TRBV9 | CASSVGLAPDTQYF
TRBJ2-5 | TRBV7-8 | CASSTRETQYF
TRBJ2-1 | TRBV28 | CASRLAGTYNEQFF
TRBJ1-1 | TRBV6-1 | CASSESGYTNTEAFF
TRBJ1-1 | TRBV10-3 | CAISKDRDSAFF
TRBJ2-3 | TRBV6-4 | CASSAGSTGGTDTQYF
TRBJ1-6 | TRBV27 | CASSTGGDSPLHF
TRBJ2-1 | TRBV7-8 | CASSSGDTASYNEQFF
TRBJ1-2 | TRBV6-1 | CASSEGPPENYGYTF
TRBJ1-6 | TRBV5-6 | CASSLGGTGVSPLHF
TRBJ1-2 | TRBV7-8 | CASSWGDYGYTF
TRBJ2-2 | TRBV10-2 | CASSGGGFTGELFF
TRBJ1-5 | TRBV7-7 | CASSPRSRTYQPQHF
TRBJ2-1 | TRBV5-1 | CASSLAVSGDNEQFF
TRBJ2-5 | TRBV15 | CATSRVGLADQETQYF
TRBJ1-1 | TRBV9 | CASSPTGGTGGLESQAFF
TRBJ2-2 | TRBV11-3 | CASSSLGRELFF
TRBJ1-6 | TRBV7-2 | CASSGQGALSPLHF